The 29 T cell receptor beta chains presented below share a single source sample, sequenced in a study of shared clonotypes between healthy human individuals. Sequencing used immunoSEQ multiplex PCR; TCRdb keeps in-frame clones, though not all of them. The table shows about 330,000 clones, with 87% occurring only once. The sequenced sample was memory CD8+ T cells sorted from blood. Subset in this sample: CD45RO+ cells pooled with CCR7-negative TemRA cells. These TCRs come from a young man in good health.

The chain combines TRBV6-1 with TRBJ2-5, with TRBD1 as a possible D gene (5 bases). Trimming left V 4 bases short and J 4 bases short, with 19 bases between. This CDR3 has 16 residues. In germline, CDR1 is MNHNS, CDR2 SASEGT. This chain's CDR3 is CASSGQEQGRPETQYF. CDR3 DNA: TGTGCCAGCAGTGGTCAAGAGCAGGGAAGGCCAGAGACCCAGTACTTC.

This clone was detected once. The chain combines TRBV27 with TRBJ2-2; no definite D call. Germline V gene data show CDR1 as MNHEY and CDR2 as SMNVEV (reference sequence). The V end lost 3 bases, the J end lost 7 bases, and 6 bases lay between the germline ends. The CDR3 is 12 amino acids. The CDR3: CASSFPFGELFF. The CDR3 coding sequence is TGTGCCAGCAGTTTTCCGTTCGGGGAGCTGTTTTTT.

The chain carries TRBV6-1 and TRBJ1-6; TRBD1 might be the D (6 bases). The CDR3 is made up of 15 amino acids. CDR1 is MNHNS and CDR2 is SASEGT in the germline V gene. The ends were cut back, 2 bases at V and 4 bases at J, with 9 bases in the middle. CDR3 loop: CASSERQGYNSPLHF. The CDR3 coding sequence is TGTGCCAGCAGTGAACGGCAGGGGTATAATTCACCCCTCCACTTT.

The chain has TRBV6-6 and TRBJ2-2; 8 positions agree with TRBD1. Germline assignment: CDR1 MNHNY and CDR2 SVGAGI (reference sequence). The CDR3 covers 16 residues. The V segment lost 5 bases and the J segment 3 bases; nucleotides outside the gene matches: 8. The CDR3 here is CASSPPDRGYTGELFF. The CDR3 DNA sequence: TGTGCCAGCAGTCCTCCCGACAGGGGCTACACCGGGGAGCTGTTTTTT.

On this clone itself: One base away lies a much larger clone, so this may be a sequencing read error. This specimen includes other DNA sequences encoding the same CDR3. The rearrangement links TRBV28 to TRBJ2-7; perhaps TRBD1 as D (5 bases). CDR3 length: 13 amino acids. Germline V lookup: CDR1 MDHEN, CDR2 SYDVKM. Between the trimmed V and J ends, which lost 2 bases and 4 bases, there was a span of 9 bases. CDR3 nucleotide sequence: TGTGCCAGCAGTTTACAGGGCACGTACGAGCAGTACTTC. Its translation is CASSLQGTYEQYF.

The chain recombines TRBV4-1 with TRBJ2-7; the D gene is possibly TRBD2 (5 bases). This CDR3 region has 15 residues. Germline CDR1 reads MGHRA; CDR2 reads YSYEKL. V was pared by 0 bases and J by 4 bases, with 13 bases between. For the CDR3, the DNA is TGCGCCAGCAGCCAAGATTGGGCAGGCGGGTACGAGCAGTACTTC. Protein product: CASSQDWAGGYEQYF.

V is TRBV13 and J is TRBJ2-3, with TRBD2 matching 15 bases. The CDR3 length is 20 residues. Germline CDR1 and CDR2: PRHDT and FYEKMQ (reference sequence). Trimming removed 5 bases from V and 2 bases from J; junction bases left unmatched: 14. For the CDR3, the DNA is TGTGCCAGCAGCGCCGCCGGGACTAGCGGGGGGTACATCCACACAGATACGCAGTATTTT. Residues: CASSAAGTSGGYIHTDTQYF.

Only one count was recorded for this clone. This chain uses TRBV28 with TRBJ2-5; TRBD1 matches at 7 bases. The CDR3 extends over 13 amino acids. V lost 4 bases and J lost 3; bases outside the gene matches: 2. CDR1 and CDR2 from the germline V gene are MDHEN and SYDVKM. DNA for the CDR3: TGTGCCAGCAGTTACGGACAGGAAGAGACCCAGTACTTC. It specifies CASSYGQEETQYF.

This clone came up once. This chain uses TRBV5-3 with TRBJ1-6; D is ambiguous. TRBV5-3 is treated as an ORF (open reading frame) with a function not yet certain. The CDR3 contains 18 residues. The V end lost 1 base, the J end lost 6 bases, and 20 bases lay between the germline ends. The CDR3: CARSLTDRRRMSNSPLHF. CDR3 DNA: TGTGCCAGAAGCTTGACGGATCGACGACGGATGTCTAATTCACCCCTCCACTTT.

This rearrangement joins TRBV4-1 to TRBJ2-7; 7 bases line up with TRBD2. The germline CDR1 and CDR2 sequences are MGHRA and YSYEKL. CDR3 length equals 17 residues. After removal of 8 bases from V and 0 bases from J, the junction contained 16 bases not matched to a gene. CDR3 sequence reads: CASAEGWSGTISYEQYF. The CDR3 coding sequence is TGCGCCAGCGCTGAAGGATGGAGCGGGACCATCTCCTACGAGCAGTACTTC.

The rearrangement uses TRBV6-5 and TRBJ2-1; 7 positions match TRBD1. CDR1 is MNHEY, CDR2 SVGAGI, per germline. V was clipped by 7 bases and J by 5 bases; unmatched bases: 5. The CDR3 covers 13 residues. The CDR3 nucleotides read TGTGCCAGCATGAACAGGGGCCACAATGAGCAGTTCTTC. Translating gives CASMNRGHNEQFF.

This clone was detected once. The CDR3 DNA follows: TGTGCCAGCAGTTACTCGGGGATTAGCGGGCGCTACGAGCAGTACTTC. Its translation is CASSYSGISGRYEQYF. This sequence joins TRBV6-5 and TRBJ2-7; 7 bases line up with TRBD2. The CDR3 covers 16 residues. Germline CDR1 and CDR2: MNHEY and SVGAGI. J was trimmed by 3 bases and V by 0 bases; bases with no gene match: 8.

This rearrangement joins TRBV28 to TRBJ1-6, with D maybe TRBD1 (5 bases). The V end lost 3 bases, the J end lost 6 bases, and 9 bases lay between the germline ends. The CDR3 sequence is 14 residues long. Germline V gene data show CDR1 as MDHEN and CDR2 as SYDVKM. Here the CDR3 reads CASSLDILNSPLHF. The CDR3 nucleotides read TGTGCCAGCAGTTTGGACATCCTTAATTCACCCCTCCACTTT.

This clone was observed at least ten times. The junction and the germline gene differ at one end; a read error may be behind it. The V gene is TRBV7-9, the J gene TRBJ2-2; D is uncertain. Germline V CDR1 and CDR2: SEHNR, FQNEAQ (reference sequence). The CDR3 is made up of 15 amino acids. The CDR3 bases are TGTGCCAACAGCTTAGTACAGACGAACACCGGGGAGCTGTTTTTT. This encodes CANSLVQTNTGELFF.

V and J are TRBV12-5 and TRBJ2-1, with no clear D. This CDR3 region has 14 residues. The V end lost 1 base, the J end lost 0 bases, and 4 bases lay between the germline ends. CDR1 is LGHNT, CDR2 FRNRAP, per germline. This CDR3 is CASGLASSYNEQFF. Here the CDR3 DNA reads TGTGCTAGTGGTTTGGCCAGCTCCTACAATGAGCAGTTCTTC.

The chain recombines TRBV4-1 with TRBJ2-1; D uncertain. Germline-derived CDR1 and CDR2 are MGHRA and YSYEKL. V was pared by 4 bases and J by 7 bases, with 17 bases between. The CDR3 length is 15 residues. For the CDR3, the DNA is TGCGCCAGCAGCCCTGACCCGGGCTTAAGAAATGAGCAGTTCTTC. Translated: CASSPDPGLRNEQFF.

The chain is built from TRBV7-8 and TRBJ2-7, with 12 nucleotides matching TRBD2. Germline V lookup: CDR1 SGHVS, CDR2 FQNEAQ. The CDR3 has 15 residues. J was trimmed by 2 bases and V by 6 bases; bases with no gene match: 5. The CDR3 nucleotides read TGTGCCAGCAGGAAACTAGCGGGAGGACCCTACGAGCAGTACTTC. Its translation is CASRKLAGGPYEQYF.

V gene TRBV7-3 combines with J gene TRBJ2-1, with unresolved D. Trimming cost V 5 bases and J 4 bases, with 12 bases left between them. CDR3 length: 14 residues. Looked up from germline, CDR1 is SGHTA and CDR2 is FQGTGA. The CDR3 DNA follows: TGTGCCAGCAGCCCACATAAATCGTACAATGAGCAGTTCTTC. Protein product: CASSPHKSYNEQFF.

This chain connects TRBV5-6 to TRBJ2-3; D uncertain. The CDR3 has 16 amino acids. Germline CDR1 and CDR2: SGHDT and YYEEEE. V was trimmed by 2 bases and J by 4 bases, leaving 17 bases between them. The CDR3 reads CASSLSHWVDADTQYF. CDR3 DNA: TGTGCCAGCAGCTTAAGTCATTGGGTAGATGCAGATACGCAGTATTTT.

This clone was seen repeatedly, ten times or more. CDR3 in DNA: TGTGCCAGCAGCTTAAGGGATTTCACTGAAGCTTTCTTT. Translation gives CASSLRDFTEAFF. The chain couples TRBV11-2 to TRBJ1-1; D gene ambiguous. There are 13 residues in the CDR3. The germline V gene encodes CDR1 SGHAT and CDR2 FQNNGV. The V gene lost 2 bases and the J gene lost 4 bases, with 8 bases spanning the gap.

CDR3 protein: CASSYRELTYEQYF. CDR3 sequence (DNA): TGTGCCAGCAGTTACAGGGAACTTACCTACGAGCAGTACTTC. This sequence joins TRBV2 and TRBJ2-7; TRBD1 might be the D (6 bases). Germline V lookup: CDR1 SNHLY, CDR2 FYNNEI. The CDR3 is 14 residues long. Between the trimmed V and J ends, which lost 5 bases and 2 bases, there was a span of 13 bases.

V usage is TRBV30 and J usage is TRBJ1-6; 9 bases are a match to TRBD1. Germline V gives CDR1 GTSNPN, CDR2 SVGIG (reference sequence). The V and J ends lost 1 base and 8 bases, in that order; junction bases with no gene match: 0. This CDR3 is 13 amino acids long. CDR3 loop: CAWSGQGDSPLHF. CDR3 in DNA: TGTGCCTGGAGTGGACAGGGGGATTCACCCCTCCACTTT. The entire variable domain, with the rest obtained from reference TRBV30 and TRBJ1-6, is as follows: SQTIHQWPATLVQPVGSPLSLECTVEGTSNPNLYWYRQAAGRGLQLLFYSVGIGQISSEVPQNLSASRPQDRQFILSSKKLLLSDSGFYLCAWSGQGDSPLHFGNGTRLTVT.

The genes are TRBV19 and TRBJ2-3; D call uncertain. Germline V gene lookup returns CDR1 LNHDA and CDR2 SQIVND (reference sequence). The V and J ends lost 3 bases and 1 base respectively, with 2 bases between them. The CDR3 runs to 12 residues. DNA of the CDR3: TGTGCCAGTAGTATTGGCACAGATACGCAGTATTTT. Its translation: CASSIGTDTQYF.

This clone was seen a handful of times. The V call is TRBV10-3, the J call TRBJ1-2; D remains ambiguous. This CDR3 region has 14 residues. From germline, CDR1 is ENHRY and CDR2 SYGVKD. V dropped 1 base and J dropped 4 bases, with 10 bases sitting between them. CDR3 sequence (DNA): TGTGCCATCAGTGAGTACGGGGTCAGCTATGGCTACACCTTC. Its protein product is CAISEYGVSYGYTF.

The chain is built from TRBV7-9 and TRBJ1-1; D might be TRBD1 (6 bases). The CDR3 spans 15 residues. V gave up 4 bases and J gave up 3 bases, with 15 bases separating them. Germline lookup yields CDR1 SEHNR and CDR2 FQNEAQ (reference sequence). CDR3 amino acids: CASSSKDRGHTEAFF. The CDR3 coding sequence is TGTGCCAGCAGCTCAAAGGACAGAGGCCACACTGAAGCTTTCTTT.

The sample holds one count of this clone. V is TRBV4-1 and J is TRBJ1-4, with 7 nucleotides matching TRBD1. The CDR3 length is 12 residues. Germline values: CDR1 MGHRA, CDR2 YSYEKL. J was trimmed by 13 bases and V by 4 bases; bases with no gene match: 6. The CDR3 region is CASSRTGVGLFF. In nucleotides, the CDR3 is TGCGCCAGCAGCCGGACAGGCGTGGGACTGTTTTTT.

This chain joins TRBV18 and TRBJ1-5, with 7 bases matching TRBD1. CDR1 and CDR2 (germline): KGHSH, LQKENI. This CDR3 is 14 amino acids long. Trimming took 3 bases from V and 7 from J; bases not matched to a gene: 6. As DNA, the CDR3 is TGTGCCAGCTCACCCGCAGGGGGGGGACAGCCCCAGCATTTT. Translation gives CASSPAGGGQPQHF.

This chain joins TRBV7-2 and TRBJ2-1; tentatively, D is TRBD2 (5 bases). The CDR3 loop spans 15 amino acids. Germline CDR1 and CDR2: SGHTA and FQGNSA. The V end lost 5 bases, the J end lost 12 bases, and 23 bases lay between the germline ends. Written as DNA, the CDR3 is TGTGCCAGCAGCGGGTCGAGCGGCGGTCCTTGGGGGCAGTTCTTC. The encoded protein is CASSGSSGGPWGQFF.

The V call is TRBV7-9, the J call TRBJ2-1; no clear D. Trimming cost V 2 bases and J 2 bases, with 10 bases left between them. Germline V gene data show CDR1 as SEHNR and CDR2 as FQNEAQ (reference sequence). The CDR3 extends over 15 amino acids. The CDR3 nucleotides are TGTGCCAGCAGCTTAACGGGTCTGGCCTACAATGAGCAGTTCTTC. Translated: CASSLTGLAYNEQFF.